A single sample is the source of the 2 T cell receptor beta chains below, sequenced in a study of cytomegalovirus exposure and HLA in healthy donors. Use of 60 Vbeta and 13 Jbeta primers characterized the PCR. Produced via immunoSEQ multiplex PCR; TCRdb's table is partial and in-frame only. Counted here are 120,000 or so clones, approximately 68% occurring once; the ten biggest clones make up 1.6%. The sequenced sample consisted of PBMCs. The receptors come from a man between 25 and 39 years old in good health and CMV-seropositive.

This clone was found a few times. V usage is TRBV25-1 and J usage is TRBJ2-5; 7 bases line up with TRBD2. The ends lost 4 bases at V and 4 bases at J; junction bases unmatched: 6. The CDR3 length is 14 residues. Germline V gene sequence: CDR1 MGHDK, CDR2 SYGVNS. The CDR3: CASSVGGSRETQYF. The CDR3 DNA reads as TGTGCCAGCAGTGTTGGCGGGAGCAGAGAGACCCAGTACTTC.

V and J are TRBV13 and TRBJ2-5; D unclear. The CDR3 has 13 amino acids. Trimming removed 5 bases at V and 0 bases at J, with 7 bases between. Germline CDR1 is PRHDT and CDR2 is FYEKMQ (reference sequence). The CDR3: CASSPRNQETQYF. The CDR3 DNA is TGTGCCAGCAGCCCCAGGAACCAAGAGACCCAGTACTTC. The full variable domain, rest sourced from reference TRBV13 and TRBJ2-5, is AAGVIQSPRHLIKEKRETATLKCYPIPRHDTVYWYQQGPGQDPQFLISFYEKMQSDKGSIPDRFSAQQFSDYHSELNMSSLELGDSALYFCASSPRNQETQYFGPGTRLLVL.